The present entry profiles one T cell receptor (beta chain) with its context. Its specificity is unknown. The donors, all of them Caucasian adults, lived in Nashville, Tennessee. In replicate PCRs of sorted subsets, roughly 190 ng DNA, some 28,000 T cell genomes, was used. This table comes from immunoSEQ multiplex PCR, and its TCRdb copy is limited to in-frame clones, with some not included. The data contain about 190,000 clones, roughly 70% of them singletons. The data stem from a study of shared clonotypes between healthy human individuals. Whole-study findings and limits: It was anticipated that sequencing depth would influence how many clonotypes donors shared. Memory subsets generally showed smaller estimated richness than naive subsets did.

V was cut by 0 bases and J by 4 bases, with 9 bases left in between. CDR3 length: 15 amino acids. CDR1 and CDR2 from the germline V gene are SGHVS and FQNEAQ. The chain couples TRBV7-8 to TRBJ2-2, with D possibly TRBD1 on 5 matching bases. The source of this sequence is a man between 25 and 39 years old in good health. What was sequenced was memory CD4+ T cells sorted from blood. Subset of the sample: CD45RA-negative fraction. CDR3 coding DNA: TGTGCCAGCAGCTTAGCCAGGGCGACCACCGGGGAGCTGTTTTTT. Protein: CASSLARATTGELFF.